Presented here are 22 T cell receptor beta chains from one specimen sequenced in a study of beta chain features in type 1 diabetes. The whole isolated RNA underwent reverse transcription, so sequencing captured expressed TCRB transcripts. The protocol was immunoSEQ multiplex PCR, while the TCRdb copy is restricted to in-frame clones and leaves out a portion. The sample holds 300,000 to 450,000 clones; 20% are singletons and the top ten take under 0.05%. Sequenced input: naive CD4+ T cells from blood. The receptors come from a woman in her late teens or twenties in good health.

This clone has only a few counts. V and J are TRBV9 and TRBJ2-4; possible D gene TRBD2, 5 bases. This CDR3 spans 16 amino acids. Germline CDR1 is SGDLS and CDR2 is YYNGEE. V lost 4 bases to trimming and J lost 1 base, with 15 bases between them. The CDR3 here is CASSPREGSAKNIQYF. The CDR3, as DNA: TGTGCCAGCAGCCCCCGGGAAGGTTCGGCCAAAAACATTCAGTACTTC.

The chain joins TRBV7-9 to TRBJ2-2, with D possibly TRBD1 on 6 matching bases. Germline CDR1 is SEHNR and CDR2 is FQNEAQ (reference sequence). The V gene lost 5 bases and the J gene lost 7 bases, with 8 bases spanning the gap. This CDR3 has 12 residues. The CDR3 protein is CASSPDSGELFF. The CDR3 DNA reads TGTGCCAGCAGCCCGGACAGCGGGGAGCTGTTTTTT.

This chain connects TRBV4-1 to TRBJ1-5; TRBD1 matches at 7 bases. V lost 1 base, J lost 0 bases, and 6 bases stayed unmatched. Germline CDR1 is MGHRA and CDR2 is YSYEKL. The CDR3 covers 17 residues. The CDR3 region has the DNA TGCGCCAGCAGCCAAGGACAGGGCCTCCCTAGCAATCAGCCCCAGCATTTT. Protein sequence: CASSQGQGLPSNQPQHF.

This clone came up a few times. The chain uses TRBV30 and TRBJ1-2; TRBD1 aligns across 11 bases. V trimming: 2 bases; J trimming: 8 bases; junction bases outside the gene matches: 4. CDR3 length equals 13 residues. CDR1 and CDR2 (germline): GTSNPN, SVGIG (reference sequence). CDR3 bases: TGTGCCTGGAGTATGGGACAGGGGGACGGCTACACCTTC. This codes for CAWSMGQGDGYTF.

This chain joins TRBV6-1 and TRBJ1-2; no firm D call. CDR1 MNHNS and CDR2 SASEGT come from the germline V gene. CDR3 size: 13 residues. The germline V and J ends were trimmed by 4 bases and 3 bases, with 9 bases remaining between them. The CDR3 region is CASSAHIYYGYTF. The CDR3, as DNA: TGTGCCAGCAGTGCCCACATATACTATGGCTACACCTTC.

This clone was found a few times. J is TRBJ2-7 and V is TRBV4-1; no definite D call. Between the trimmed V and J ends, which lost 5 bases and 2 bases, there was a span of 16 bases. Germline V lookup: CDR1 MGHRA, CDR2 YSYEKL. The CDR3 has 15 amino acids. As DNA, the CDR3 is TGCGCCAGCAGCACCCGACTGATCCTGCCCTACGAGCAGTACTTC. Protein: CASSTRLILPYEQYF.

The chain has TRBV30 and TRBJ1-2, with a tentative D call TRBD1 (5 bases). Germline CDR1 and CDR2: GTSNPN and SVGIG (reference sequence). The CDR3 consists of 12 residues. V lost 3 bases to trimming and J lost 6 bases, with 11 bases between them. CDR3 nucleotides: TGTGCCTGGAGCCAAACGGGGGATGGCTACACCTTC. The encoded protein is CAWSQTGDGYTF.

The chain carries TRBV27 and TRBJ1-1; D is ambiguous. The CDR3 has 12 amino acids. Trimming took off 3 bases at V and 7 bases at J, with 9 bases between the two ends. CDR1 is MNHEY and CDR2 is SMNVEV in the germline V gene (reference sequence). The CDR3 DNA reads as TGTGCCAGCAGTTTTGTCTCGGGTGAAGCTTTCTTT. Amino acid sequence: CASSFVSGEAFF.

The table lists this clone with a few counts. The chain links TRBV7-9 to TRBJ2-3; 7 bases match TRBD2. The germline V gene has CDR1 SEHNR and CDR2 FQNEAQ (reference sequence). CDR3 length: 15 amino acids. V was clipped by 2 bases and J by 5 bases; unmatched bases: 7. This CDR3 reads CASSLKGGGLDTQYF. For the CDR3, the DNA is TGTGCCAGCAGCTTAAAGGGCGGGGGTCTAGATACGCAGTATTTT. Combining the CDR3 with reference TRBV7-9 and TRBJ2-3 gives the whole variable domain DTGVSQNPRHKITKRGQNVTFRCDPISEHNRLYWYRQTLGQGPEFLTYFQNEAQLEKSRLLSDRFSAERPKGSFSTLEIQRTEQGDSAMYLCASSLKGGGLDTQYFGPGTRLTVL.

This chain joins TRBV29-1 and TRBJ1-2; 7 bases match TRBD1. V lost 7 bases to trimming and J lost 7 bases; unmatched junction nucleotides: 9. Germline assignment: CDR1 SQVTM and CDR2 ANQGSEA. The CDR3 covers 12 residues. The CDR3 here is CSADSQGGGYTF. CDR3 in DNA: TGCAGCGCCGACAGCCAGGGGGGTGGCTACACCTTC.

The genes are TRBV19 and TRBJ2-1; D is unclear. Germline loops: CDR1 LNHDA, CDR2 SQIVND (reference sequence). Trimming took 10 bases from V and 6 from J, leaving 13 bases between them. CDR3 length: 12 amino acids. CDR3 nucleotides: TGTGCCATTCCTTCACTCCTCAATGAGCAGTTCTTC. Amino acid sequence: CAIPSLLNEQFF.

V gene TRBV21-1 combines with J gene TRBJ2-3; the table's D call, TRBD2, was not checked against the DNA. TRBV21-1 is assigned pseudogene status. There are 17 residues in the CDR3. CDR3 amino acids: CASSKAPGGRRTDTQYF. The CDR3, as DNA: TGTGCCAGCAGCAAAGCCCCCGGAGGGAGAAGAACAGATACGCAGTATTTT.

This clone was seen a handful of times. The chain is built from TRBV10-3 and TRBJ2-3; 9 bases line up with TRBD2. Germline V gene lookup returns CDR1 ENHRY and CDR2 SYGVKD. Germline trimming cut 10 bases from V and 2 bases from J; bases unmatched to any gene: 13. This CDR3 region has 16 residues. The CDR3 bases are TGTGCCACGACGATTGATTCTAGCGGGGTCACAGATACGCAGTATTTT. Translation gives CATTIDSSGVTDTQYF.

The V call is TRBV5-1, the J call TRBJ2-3; 7 positions match TRBD1. CDR1 and CDR2 from the germline V gene are SGHRS and YFSETQ. This CDR3 comprises 16 residues. V shed 3 bases, J shed 3 bases, and the junction held 10 bases outside the gene matches. As DNA, the CDR3 is TGCGCCAGCAGCTGGACGACAGGGACAACGACAGATACGCAGTATTTT. This encodes CASSWTTGTTTDTQYF.

The sample holds a few counts of this clone. The V gene is TRBV7-9, the J gene TRBJ2-6; D perhaps matches TRBD2 (6 bases). V dropped 0 bases and J dropped 4 bases, with 19 bases sitting between them. Germline CDR1 reads SEHNR; CDR2 reads FQNEAQ (reference sequence). The CDR3 has 19 residues. CDR3 nucleotide sequence: TGTGCCAGCAGCTTAGCGCGTGGGCGGGGTAGGAGCGGGGCCAACGTCCTGACTTTC. This sequence encodes CASSLARGRGRSGANVLTF.

This clone occurred a few times. The rearrangement joins TRBV5-1 to TRBJ2-3; TRBD1 might be the D (5 bases). The CDR3 is made up of 13 amino acids. V lost 3 bases and J lost 5, with 10 bases in between. Germline assignment: CDR1 SGHRS and CDR2 YFSETQ. The CDR3 protein is CASSSQVEDTQYF. The CDR3 DNA is TGCGCCAGCAGCTCACAGGTGGAAGATACGCAGTATTTT.

The V and J genes are TRBV28 and TRBJ2-7; no clear D. There are 12 residues in the CDR3. The germline V gene has CDR1 MDHEN and CDR2 SYDVKM. V gave up 1 base and J gave up 5 bases, with 6 bases separating them. The CDR3: CASSLYADEQYF. The CDR3 DNA sequence: TGTGCCAGCAGTTTATACGCGGACGAGCAGTACTTC.

This clone was detected only a few times. The chain is built from TRBV5-1 and TRBJ2-1, with 11 bases lining up with TRBD2. Trimming took 4 bases from V and 6 from J; bases not matched to a gene: 12. The CDR3 has 17 residues. Looked up from germline, CDR1 is SGHRS and CDR2 is YFSETQ. The CDR3 nucleotides read TGCGCCAGCAGCCTGGTACCCCACGGGACTAGCGGCAATGAGCAGTTCTTC. It encodes CASSLVPHGTSGNEQFF. The full variable domain, its missing parts supplied by reference TRBV5-1 and TRBJ2-1, is KAGVTQTPRYLIKTRGQQVTLSCSPISGHRSVSWYQQTPGQGLQFLFEYFSETQRNKGNFPGRFSGRQFSNSRSEMNVSTLELGDSALYLCASSLVPHGTSGNEQFFGPGTRLTVL.

The rearrangement links TRBV29-1 to TRBJ2-2; tentative D call: TRBD1 (8 bases). Germline CDR1 and CDR2: SQVTM and ANQGSEA. This CDR3 contains 20 residues. Trimming cost V 4 bases and J 5 bases, with 32 bases left between them. As DNA, the CDR3 is TGCAGCGTTGGGGTAGGACAGGGAGGAGCGGGAAAGCAAGGGACCGGGGAGCTGTTTTTT. As protein: CSVGVGQGGAGKQGTGELFF.

Only a few counts were recorded for this clone. V gene TRBV30 combines with J gene TRBJ2-3; 10 nucleotides match TRBD2. Germline assignment: CDR1 GTSNPN and CDR2 SVGIG (reference sequence). V shed 0 bases, J shed 5 bases, and the junction held 8 bases outside the gene matches. The CDR3 spans 16 residues. Here the CDR3 DNA reads TGTGCCTGGAGTGTACTAAGCGGGGGGGCAAAAGATACGCAGTATTTT. Translating gives CAWSVLSGGAKDTQYF.

The chain combines TRBV21-1 with TRBJ1-5; whether TRBD1, the table's D call, matches the DNA was not checked. TRBV21-1 is a pseudogene locus. The CDR3 is 18 amino acids. As DNA, the CDR3 is TGTGCCAGCAGCAAAGCGGAAATTCAGGGGGCCGGCAATCAGCCCCAGCATTTT. Protein sequence: CASSKAEIQGAGNQPQHF.

This clone turned up a few times. The J gene is TRBJ2-5, the V gene TRBV6-5; 7 bases are shared with TRBD2. The better agreement between TRBJ2-7 and the DNA end casts doubt on the J call. The CDR3 length is 13 residues. The germline CDR1 and CDR2 sequences are MNHEY and SVGAGI. CDR3 residues: CASSHGLAYEQYF. CDR3 nucleotides: TGTGCCAGCAGTCACGGACTAGCCTACGAGCAGTACTTC.